This T cell receptor (beta chain) came from a study of shared clonotypes between healthy human individuals (dated by TCRdb to 2019 to 2021). For the wider study: The cohort comprised a couple of women and a few men aged 18 to 49 years. For each donor, three plates each were used for CD4 naive and CD4 memory, two plates were used for CD8 naive, and one plate was used for CD8 memory. To estimate repertoire size and how much clonotype sharing occurs between individuals, the study deeply sequenced the blood TCR repertoires of five healthy adults. Libraries were prepared and TCR repertoires were sequenced by different laboratories using diverse techniques, in order to increase sequencing depth and limit assay-specific biases. Between about 0.8 and 9 billion PBMCs per donor were obtained by leukapheresis.

CD8 naive samples were CD45RO-negative cells positively selected for CCR7, giving a CD45RA+CCR7+ population that excluded TemRA cells. The donors were healthy, HIV-negative adults with no recently reported acute infections or vaccinations. Every donor was a Caucasian adult residing in Nashville, Tennessee, USA. Blood was obtained by leukapheresis, after which PBMCs were separated by Ficoll-Histopaque density gradient centrifugation and cryopreserved in liquid nitrogen vapor phase. Purity and quantity of every magnetically sorted T cell population were checked by analytical flow cytometry. Genomic DNA was isolated from every sorted fraction and measured by UV absorbance on a Nanodrop 2000c. Using the deep immunoSEQ assay, TCR CDR3 regions were amplified from genomic DNA by multiplex PCR. Extracted genomic DNA from each cell subset was spread evenly across all wells of several immunoSEQ 96-well plates, with each plate serving as a replicate. For sorted subsets, each replicate PCR was loaded with 200 to 250 ng genomic DNA, equivalent to 25,000 to 30,000 T cell genomes. Purified libraries were measured with a Qubit 3.0 fluorometer, size-checked on a Bioanalyzer 2100, and measured again with the KAPA Library Quantification kit. A separate single-read 150-cycle Illumina NextSeq 550 flow cell was used to sequence each immunoSEQ 96-well plate. The paper's processing steps were these. Because the immunoSEQ output held only junctional sequences and lacked quality scores, the filtering could not match the filtering applied to full-length reads. Sequences were annotated with PyIR, a Python wrapper for IgBLAST v1.9, and V/J genes and CDR3 were assigned using IMGT germline references. Reads with weak V/J assignments (E-value above 1e-6), missing CDR3, stop codons, out-of-frame junctions, or ambiguous translated residues were removed. V3J clonotypes were defined as sequences sharing the same inferred V gene, J gene, and CDR3 amino acid sequence. Percentage overlap between repertoires was computed as shared unique clonotypes divided by the size of the smaller repertoire. Repertoire richness was assessed with RTK rarefaction, the Chao1 estimator, and Recon v2.1 estimates of unobserved clonotypes. For all TCRbeta clonotypes obtained by the gDNA method from several donors, generation probabilities were computed with OLGA. This immuneACCESS table, as held by TCRdb, lists in-frame sequences with V and J called but not all clones. Of the missing ones, under half trace to an unresolved V gene in checked studies; the others have no known cause. From that table come the V and J calls and clone size; the DNA was used to work out D and trimming. The sample table holds around 1.9 million clones, of which just over 90% were seen once. Jointly, the top ten make up about 1.6% of the sample.

V was cut back by 1 base and J by 4 bases, leaving a gap of 13 bases between them. The CDR3 has 15 amino acids, counting the end cysteine and phenylalanine. The read is trimmed to its CDR3 DNA, 45 bases read in frame from base 1. The germline V gene encodes CDR1 MDHEN and CDR2 SYDVKM. General study outcomes and caveats: When several donors were compared, the shared fraction of clonotypes was approximately 5% for naive CD4, approximately 3.3% for naive CD8, 2.3% for memory CD4, and around 0.37% for memory CD8. The small number of donors limited the genetic and exposure-history diversity represented. Sampling was restricted to blood, and TCR repertoires in tissue are likely to differ from TCR repertoires in blood. Incomplete sequencing was indicated by rarefaction of sorted-subset datasets, despite the large sequencing depth. Clonotypes shared by all four sorted-subset donors showed higher generation probabilities than non-shared clonotypes. Naive subsets generally had larger estimated clonotype richness than memory subsets. Based on pairwise subsampling, the degree of clonotype sharing among donors was expected to be affected by sequencing depth.

On this clone itself: Its antigen is still unknown. Qualities for individual bases were not recorded, and no much larger clone is one base off. The sample carries other DNA sequences with the same CDR3.

The sequencing sample was made of naive CD8+ T cells from PBMCs. The meaning of the sample's cell subset or site label: CD45RA+CCR7+. The TCR comes from a man younger than 30 in good health. Some clones in this sample may be carry-over from other donors' samples. The chain uses TRBV28 and TRBJ1-1; perhaps TRBD1 is the D gene, with 5 bases matching. The DNA sequence is given as TGTGCCAGCAGTTTATTCGGGCAGGGAAGCACTGAAGCTTTCTTT. This encodes CASSLFGQGSTEAFF.